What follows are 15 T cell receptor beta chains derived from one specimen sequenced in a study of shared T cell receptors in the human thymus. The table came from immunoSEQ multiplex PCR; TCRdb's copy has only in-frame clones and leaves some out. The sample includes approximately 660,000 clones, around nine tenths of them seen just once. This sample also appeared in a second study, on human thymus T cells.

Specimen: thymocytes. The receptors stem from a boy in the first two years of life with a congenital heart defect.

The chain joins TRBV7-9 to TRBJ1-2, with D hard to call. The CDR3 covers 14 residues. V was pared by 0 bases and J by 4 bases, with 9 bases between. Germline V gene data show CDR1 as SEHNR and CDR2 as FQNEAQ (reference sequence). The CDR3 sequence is CASSLAAGVYGYTF. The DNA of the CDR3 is TGTGCCAGCAGCTTAGCCGCAGGCGTCTATGGCTACACCTTC.

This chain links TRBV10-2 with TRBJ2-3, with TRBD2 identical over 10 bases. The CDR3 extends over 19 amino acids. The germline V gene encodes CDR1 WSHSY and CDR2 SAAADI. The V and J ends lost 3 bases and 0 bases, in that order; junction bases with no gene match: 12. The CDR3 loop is CASSEKGFGLAESTDTQYF. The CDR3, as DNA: TGCGCCAGCAGTGAAAAGGGTTTTGGACTAGCGGAGAGCACAGATACGCAGTATTTT.

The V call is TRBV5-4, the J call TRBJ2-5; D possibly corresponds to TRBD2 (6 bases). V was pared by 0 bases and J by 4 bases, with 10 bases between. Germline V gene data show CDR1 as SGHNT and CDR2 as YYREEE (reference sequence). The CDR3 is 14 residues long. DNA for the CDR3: TGTGCCAGCAGCTTGGATAGGCGGGGAGAGACCCAGTACTTC. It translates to CASSLDRRGETQYF.

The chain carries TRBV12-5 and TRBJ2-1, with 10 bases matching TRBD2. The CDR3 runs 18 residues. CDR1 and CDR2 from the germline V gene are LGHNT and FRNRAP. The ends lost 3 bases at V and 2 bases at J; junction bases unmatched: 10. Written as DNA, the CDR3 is TGTGCTAGTGGTTTTTTTCCTGAGCGGGAGGGACCCTACAATGAGCAGTTCTTC. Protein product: CASGFFPEREGPYNEQFF.

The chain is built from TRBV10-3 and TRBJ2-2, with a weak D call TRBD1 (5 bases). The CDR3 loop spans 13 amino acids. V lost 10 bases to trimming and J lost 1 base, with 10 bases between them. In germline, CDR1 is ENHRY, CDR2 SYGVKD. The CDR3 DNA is TGTGCCAGCAAGACAGAGAACACCGGGGAGCTGTTTTTT. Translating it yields CASKTENTGELFF.

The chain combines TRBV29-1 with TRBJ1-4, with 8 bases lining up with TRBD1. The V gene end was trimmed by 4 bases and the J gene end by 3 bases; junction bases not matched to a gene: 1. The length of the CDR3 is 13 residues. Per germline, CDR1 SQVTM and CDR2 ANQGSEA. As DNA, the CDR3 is TGCAGCGTTGTGGGACAGGCTAATGAAAAACTGTTTTTT. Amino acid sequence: CSVVGQANEKLFF.

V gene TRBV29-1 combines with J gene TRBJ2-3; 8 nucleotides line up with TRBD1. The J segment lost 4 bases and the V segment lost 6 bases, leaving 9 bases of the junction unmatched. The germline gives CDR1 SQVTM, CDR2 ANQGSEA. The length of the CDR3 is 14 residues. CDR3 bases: TGCAGCGTAGACAGGGGAAAAGGCGCAGATACGCAGTATTTT. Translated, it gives CSVDRGKGADTQYF.

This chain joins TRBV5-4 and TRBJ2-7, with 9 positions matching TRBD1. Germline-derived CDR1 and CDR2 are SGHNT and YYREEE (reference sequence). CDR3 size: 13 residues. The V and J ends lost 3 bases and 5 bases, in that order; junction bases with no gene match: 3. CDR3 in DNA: TGTGCCAGCAGCTGGGACAGGGTCCACGAGCAGTACTTC. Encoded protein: CASSWDRVHEQYF.

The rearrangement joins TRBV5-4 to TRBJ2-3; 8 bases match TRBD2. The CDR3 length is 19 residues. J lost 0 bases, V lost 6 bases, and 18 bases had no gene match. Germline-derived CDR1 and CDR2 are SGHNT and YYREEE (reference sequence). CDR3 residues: CASMPEGAGETTSTDTQYF. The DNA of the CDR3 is TGTGCCAGCATGCCCGAGGGAGCGGGAGAGACCACTAGCACAGATACGCAGTATTTT.

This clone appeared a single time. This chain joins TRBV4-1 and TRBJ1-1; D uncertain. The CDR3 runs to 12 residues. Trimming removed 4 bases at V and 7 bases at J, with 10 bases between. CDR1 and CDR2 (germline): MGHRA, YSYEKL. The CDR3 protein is CASSPLSGEAFF. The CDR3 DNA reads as TGCGCCAGCAGCCCCCTCTCGGGTGAAGCTTTCTTT.

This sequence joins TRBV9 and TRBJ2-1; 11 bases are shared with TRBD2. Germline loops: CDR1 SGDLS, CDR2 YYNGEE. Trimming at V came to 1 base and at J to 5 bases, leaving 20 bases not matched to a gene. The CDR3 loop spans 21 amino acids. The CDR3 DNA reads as TGTGCCAGCAGCGTAAGGGACAGGGCCCGACTAGCGGGGACGGACAACAATGAGCAGTTCTTC. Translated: CASSVRDRARLAGTDNNEQFF. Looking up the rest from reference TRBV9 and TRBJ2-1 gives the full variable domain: DSGVTQTPKHLITATGQRVTLRCSPRSGDLSVYWYQQSLDQGLQFLIQYYNGEERAKGNILERFSAQQFPDLHSELNLSSLELGDSALYFCASSVRDRARLAGTDNNEQFFGPGTRLTVL.

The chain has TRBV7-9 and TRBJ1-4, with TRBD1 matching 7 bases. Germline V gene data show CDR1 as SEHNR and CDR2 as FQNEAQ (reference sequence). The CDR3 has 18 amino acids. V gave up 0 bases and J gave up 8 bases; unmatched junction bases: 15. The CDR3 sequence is CASSLAPGQDGKWEKLFF. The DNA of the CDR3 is TGTGCCAGCAGCTTAGCCCCAGGACAGGATGGCAAATGGGAAAAACTGTTTTTT. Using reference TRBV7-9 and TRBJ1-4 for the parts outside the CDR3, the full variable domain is DTGVSQNPRHKITKRGQNVTFRCDPISEHNRLYWYRQTLGQGPEFLTYFQNEAQLEKSRLLSDRFSAERPKGSFSTLEIQRTEQGDSAMYLCASSLAPGQDGKWEKLFFGSGTQLSVL.

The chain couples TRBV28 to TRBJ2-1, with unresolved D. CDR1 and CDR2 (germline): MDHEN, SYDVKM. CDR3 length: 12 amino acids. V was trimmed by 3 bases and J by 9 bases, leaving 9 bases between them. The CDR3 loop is CASSFTYGEQFF. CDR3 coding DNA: TGTGCCAGCAGTTTTACTTACGGTGAGCAGTTCTTC.

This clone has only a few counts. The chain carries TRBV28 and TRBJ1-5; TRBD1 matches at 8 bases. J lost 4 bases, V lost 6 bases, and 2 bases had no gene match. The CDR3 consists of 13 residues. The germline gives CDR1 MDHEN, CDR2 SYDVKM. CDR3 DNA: TGTGCCAGCAGAGACAGGGGTAATCAGCCCCAGCATTTT. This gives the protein CASRDRGNQPQHF. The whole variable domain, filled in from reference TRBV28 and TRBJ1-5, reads DVKVTQSSRYLVKRTGEKVFLECVQDMDHENMFWYRQDPGLGLRLIYFSYDVKMKEKGDIPEGYSVSREKKERFSLILESASTNQTSMYLCASRDRGNQPQHFGDGTRLSIL.

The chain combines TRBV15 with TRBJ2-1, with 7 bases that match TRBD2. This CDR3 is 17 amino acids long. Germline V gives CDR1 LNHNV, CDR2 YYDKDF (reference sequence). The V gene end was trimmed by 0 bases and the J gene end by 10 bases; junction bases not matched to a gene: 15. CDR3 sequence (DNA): TGTGCCACCAGCAGAGATAGTCCCGGGACTACCTCAGCGGAGCAGTTCTTC. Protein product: CATSRDSPGTTSAEQFF.